The clone carrying this T cell receptor (beta chain) was detected a few times. The source of the sample is a study of blood T cell repertoires in COVID-19. Study-wide context: In each case, the material was cDNA or gDNA derived from T cells, B-cell-depleted T cells, or PBMCs.

Germline CDR1 is SGHVS and CDR2 is FQNEAQ. This CDR3 contains 16 residues. After removal of 3 bases from V and 4 bases from J, the junction contained 9 bases not matched to a gene. Original data processing: Estimation of nucleated cell counts relied on the amplification of reference gene primers. Only in-frame clones appear in the TCRdb table, and some are missing; sequencing was by immunoSEQ multiplex PCR. Clone size and the V and J calls come from that table; the DNA yielded D and trimming. The sample lists around 150,000 clones; approximately 80% were seen once. Sample: peripheral blood. The clonotype originates from a man aged 65 to 85 with acute or convalescent COVID-19. This chain links TRBV7-8 with TRBJ2-7; TRBD1 matches 10 bases. The CDR3 nucleotides are TGTGCCAGCAGCTTCATCACGGGACAGGGGTATTACGAGCAGTACTTC. Translation gives CASSFITGQGYYEQYF.